Below are 6 T cell receptor beta chains sequenced from a single sample in a study of neoadjuvant nivolumab and ipilimumab in lung cancer. Using immunoSEQ multiplex PCR, the repertoire was profiled, and TCRdb retains in-frame clones only, with some absent. The sample consists of about 18,000 clones, almost 80% of them appearing once. The sample in question was tumor tissue, obtained after neoadjuvant nivolumab, alone or with ipilimumab, at or shortly before surgery. These receptors were collected from an adult with non-small cell lung cancer.

The V call is TRBV5-1, the J call TRBJ2-2; no clear D. V lost 0 bases and J lost 0, with 12 bases in between. Germline-derived CDR1 and CDR2 are SGHRS and YFSETQ. There are 17 residues in the CDR3. The CDR3 nucleotides read TGCGCCAGCAGCTTGGGTCATCGAGACGCGAACACCGGGGAGCTGTTTTTT. The encoded protein is CASSLGHRDANTGELFF.

The chain links TRBV19 to TRBJ2-2; 7 bases are a match to TRBD1. This CDR3 comprises 14 residues. The V segment lost 6 bases and the J segment 6 bases; nucleotides outside the gene matches: 7. Germline V gene sequence: CDR1 LNHDA, CDR2 SQIVND (reference sequence). CDR3 DNA: TGTGCCAGTAGCGTATTACAGGGGTCCGGGGAGCTGTTTTTT. It specifies CASSVLQGSGELFF. Together with reference TRBV19 and TRBJ2-2, the CDR3 gives the full variable domain: DGGITQSPKYLFRKEGQNVTLSCEQNLNHDAMYWYRQDPGQGLRLIYYSQIVNDFQKGDIAEGYSVSREKKESFPLTVTSAQKNPTAFYLCASSVLQGSGELFFGEGSRLTVL.

The chain joins TRBV19 to TRBJ2-1; 10 bases are a match to TRBD1. The J segment lost 7 bases and the V segment lost 6 bases, leaving 3 bases of the junction unmatched. CDR1 LNHDA and CDR2 SQIVND come from the germline V gene (reference sequence). This CDR3 has 13 residues. CDR3 nucleotides: TGTGCCAGTAGGAGGACAGGGGGAAATGAGCAGTTCTTC. Translation gives CASRRTGGNEQFF.

This clone turned up a few times. The chain is built from TRBV19 and TRBJ1-5; tentatively, D is TRBD1 (6 bases). CDR3 length: 14 residues. Germline CDR1 and CDR2: LNHDA and SQIVND (reference sequence). The V end was cut by 4 bases, the J end by 0 bases, with 7 bases between. The CDR3 protein is CASSTGVSNQPQHF. The CDR3 bases are TGTGCCAGTAGTACAGGGGTTAGCAATCAGCCCCAGCATTTT.

The genes are TRBV7-3 and TRBJ2-5; 9 bases are a match to TRBD1. With 1 base clipped from V and 4 bases from J, the junction kept 4 bases outside the gene matches. CDR1 SGHTA and CDR2 FQGTGA come from the germline V gene. The CDR3 runs to 15 residues. The chain's CDR3 is CASSLMGQGLETQYF. In DNA form, the CDR3 reads TGTGCCAGCAGCTTAATGGGACAGGGCTTAGAGACCCAGTACTTC.

The rearrangement links TRBV6-1 to TRBJ1-1; the D is unclear. Germline V gene lookup returns CDR1 MNHNS and CDR2 SASEGT. This CDR3 comprises 14 residues. Trimming stripped 1 base from V and 1 base from J, with 7 bases between. CDR3 protein: CASSEEYGNTEAFF. The CDR3, as DNA: TGTGCCAGCAGTGAAGAGTACGGGAACACTGAAGCTTTCTTT.